Following are 7 T cell receptor beta chains from one sample sequenced in a study of blood T cells in healthy people across ages. A second 7 to 11 cycle PCR used barcoded and J-beta primers. A single record per CDR3 protein comes from TCRdb applying MiXCR to the 5' RACE reads. Seen here are roughly 830,000 distinct CDR3 sequences, 55% to 65% observed once, and the top ten hold about a quarter. The sample was blood. The receptors stem from a man between 25 and 39 years old in good health.

The chain is built from TRBV29-1 and TRBJ1-5, with a possible D match to TRBD1 (6 bases). The V end lost 6 bases, the J end lost 3 bases, and 12 bases lay between the germline ends. The CDR3 covers 13 residues. From germline, CDR1 is SQVTM and CDR2 ANQGSEA. The CDR3 is CSVGGAANQPQHF. The DNA for the CDR3 is TGCAGCGTGGGGGGGGCGGCCAATCAGCCCCAGCATTTT.

The chain carries TRBV27 and TRBJ1-4; D uncertain. Per germline, CDR1 MNHEY and CDR2 SMNVEV (reference sequence). This CDR3 comprises 14 residues. Trimming shortened V by 4 bases and J by 4 bases, and 10 bases separated the two germline ends. The chain's CDR3 is CASSWSLSNEKLFF. The CDR3, as DNA: TGTGCCAGCAGTTGGAGCTTAAGTAATGAAAAACTGTTTTTT.

The J gene is TRBJ2-5, the V gene TRBV29-1; TRBD1 matches 10 bases. The end of the DNA fits TRBJ2-7 better, so the J call may be wrong. Germline values: CDR1 SQVTM, CDR2 ANQGSEA. The CDR3 has 13 amino acids. CDR3 sequence reads: CSVGQGVAYEQYF. CDR3 coding DNA: TGCAGCGTCGGACAGGGGGTAGCCTACGAGCAGTACTTC.

On this clonotype: It is likely a read error, because the conserved phenylalanine at the end of the CDR3 is missing. The chain recombines TRBV12-3 or TRBV12-4 with TRBJ2-7; TRBD1 agrees at 11 bases. With 6 bases clipped from V and 6 bases from J, the junction kept 7 bases outside the gene matches. The CDR3 spans 14 residues. Written as DNA, the CDR3 is TGTGCCAGCAGAGAGGGGGACAGGGGGTTCGAGCAGTACATC. Translation: CASREGDRGFEQYI.

This chain joins TRBV9 and TRBJ2-7, with 7 bases aligning to TRBD1. Germline V CDR1 and CDR2: SGDLS, YYNGEE. CDR3 size: 14 residues. The junction had 3 bases not matched to a gene; V was cut back by 0 bases and J by 3 bases. The CDR3 DNA reads TGTGCCAGCAGCGTAGGGAACAGGGGCTACGAGCAGTACTTC. Translated, it gives CASSVGNRGYEQYF.

This chain's CDR3 is CASRAGTGYNEQFF. CDR3 bases: TGTGCCAGCAGGGCCGGGACAGGGTACAATGAGCAGTTCTTC. The chain combines TRBV27 with TRBJ2-1; 9 positions match TRBD1. Per germline, CDR1 MNHEY and CDR2 SMNVEV (reference sequence). This CDR3 has 14 residues. V shed 6 bases, J shed 4 bases, and the junction held 4 bases outside the gene matches.

Only a few counts were recorded for this clonotype. This chain joins TRBV27 and TRBJ2-1; the D gene is possibly TRBD1 (6 bases). Germline V gene lookup returns CDR1 MNHEY and CDR2 SMNVEV (reference sequence). V shed 4 bases and J shed 6 bases, with 10 bases lying between them. This CDR3 comprises 13 residues. CDR3 sequence (DNA): TGTGCCAGCAGTTCCCTGGGGGCCAATGAGCAGTTCTTC. Its translation is CASSSLGANEQFF.